These 32 T cell receptor beta chains were sequenced from one sample in a study of molecular identifiers for immune sequencing clone quantification. TCRdb fed the PCR reads into MiXCR, producing one record per CDR3 protein. The sample yields a few hundred thousand distinct CDR3 sequences, over 20% seen once. What was sequenced was naive CD8+ T cells from blood, with Jurkat cell RNA spiked in. Subset meaning: FACS-sorted CD8+CD4-CCR7+CD45RA+ naive T cells. The receptors come from a human donor in good health. Some libraries in this study had Jurkat cell RNA spiked in.

In its sample, this clonotype was seen once. This clone may be a read error of a much larger clone one base away. The rearrangement uses TRBV19 and TRBJ2-7; D unresolved. Germline assignment: CDR1 LNHDA and CDR2 SQIVND (reference sequence). The CDR3 is 14 amino acids. Trimming shortened V by 8 bases and J by 3 bases, and 17 bases separated the two germline ends. The CDR3 loop reads CASGPGPSIYEQYF. CDR3 coding DNA: TGTGCCAGTGGTCCGGGCCCAAGTATCTACGAGCAGTACTTC.

This clonotype was picked up a small number of times. V gene TRBV3-1 combines with J gene TRBJ1-1; the D gene is possibly TRBD1 (6 bases). The CDR3 loop spans 12 amino acids. Germline V gene lookup returns CDR1 LGHDT and CDR2 YNNKEL (reference sequence). V lost 5 bases to trimming and J lost 11 bases, with 15 bases between them. The CDR3 spells CASSYGTSRAFF. The CDR3 nucleotides read TGTGCCAGCAGCTATGGGACAAGCAGGGCTTTCTTT.

This clonotype was counted at least ten times. The chain is built from TRBV4-3 and TRBJ1-3, with 10 bases aligning to TRBD1. There are 15 residues in the CDR3. The V gene's germline CDR1 is LGHNA and CDR2 YSLEER. Trimming at V came to 3 bases and at J to 3 bases, leaving 2 bases not matched to a gene. The CDR3 DNA is TGCGCCAGCAGCCAGGGACAGGGGTTTGGAAACACCATATATTTT. Its translation is CASSQGQGFGNTIYF.

This clonotype was recorded a few times. V is TRBV19 and J is TRBJ2-3, with D perhaps being TRBD1 or TRBD2 (5 bases each). Trimming removed 0 bases from V and 6 bases from J, with 19 bases in between. Germline CDR1 and CDR2: LNHDA and SQIVND (reference sequence). The CDR3 has 17 amino acids. CDR3: CASSIEAGASLSDTQYF. Written as DNA, the CDR3 is TGTGCCAGTAGTATAGAGGCCGGGGCTAGCTTGTCGGATACGCAGTATTTT.

This clonotype showed up just a few times. J is TRBJ1-1 and V is TRBV6-1, with D possibly matching TRBD1 (6 bases). CDR1 and CDR2 (germline): MNHNS, SASEGT. V was cut by 6 bases and J by 6 bases, with 14 bases left in between. The CDR3 is 13 residues long. The CDR3 DNA sequence: TGTGCCAGCAGACAGGGAACCGATCCTGAAGCTTTCTTT. It codes for CASRQGTDPEAFF.

The genes are TRBV10-3 and TRBJ2-5; 7 bases match TRBD1. This CDR3 is 17 amino acids long. Per germline, CDR1 ENHRY and CDR2 SYGVKD. V shed 3 bases, J shed 0 bases, and the junction held 10 bases outside the gene matches. CDR3 nucleotides: TGTGCCATCAGTGATCCCCCTCATCAGGGGGACCAAGAGACCCAGTACTTC. Protein sequence: CAISDPPHQGDQETQYF.

This clonotype was detected a few times. The chain has TRBV2 and TRBJ1-1; D remains unclear. V was trimmed by 3 bases and J by 8 bases, leaving 13 bases between them. Per the germline V gene, CDR1 is SNHLY and CDR2 is FYNNEI. The CDR3 contains 13 residues. This CDR3 reads CASSEWVQVEAFF. Here the CDR3 DNA reads TGTGCCAGCAGTGAGTGGGTCCAGGTCGAAGCTTTCTTT.

The chain employs TRBV19 and TRBJ1-1; no reliable D call. From germline, CDR1 is LNHDA and CDR2 SQIVND (reference sequence). This CDR3 has 15 amino acids. Trimming shortened V by 1 base and J by 6 bases, and 15 bases separated the two germline ends. The chain's CDR3 is CASSIGFREVAEAFF. The CDR3 DNA reads TGTGCCAGTAGTATAGGTTTCCGGGAGGTCGCTGAAGCTTTCTTT. Looking up the rest from reference TRBV19 and TRBJ1-1 gives the full variable domain: DGGITQSPKYLFRKEGQNVTLSCEQNLNHDAMYWYRQDPGQGLRLIYYSQIVNDFQKGDIAEGYSVSREKKESFPLTVTSAQKNPTAFYLCASSIGFREVAEAFFGQGTRLTVV.

This clonotype came up many times. This sequence joins TRBV20-1 and TRBJ2-3; D perhaps matches TRBD2 (5 bases). V was trimmed by 3 bases and J by 1 base, leaving 14 bases between them. This CDR3 has 15 residues. Germline CDR1 is DFQATT and CDR2 is SNEGSKA (reference sequence). The CDR3 DNA sequence: TGCAGTGCTAGGAGGCCCGCGGAGGGCACAGATACGCAGTATTTT. Translated: CSARRPAEGTDTQYF.

Turning to this clonotype: One end of the junction is discordant with germline, which a read error may explain. The chain couples TRBV2 to TRBJ2-7; tentatively, D is TRBD1 (6 bases). The germline CDR1 and CDR2 sequences are SNHLY and FYNNEI. This CDR3 contains 17 residues. The CDR3 DNA sequence: TGTGCCAGCACCGTTTCATCGGACAGCCCCTGGTCCTACGAGCGGTACTTC. It specifies CASTVSSDSPWSYERYF. Supplemented by reference TRBV2 and TRBJ2-7, the full variable domain reads EPEVTQTPSHQVTQMGQEVILRCVPISNHLYFYWYRQILGQKVEFLVSFYNNEISEKSEIFDDQFSVERPDGSNFTLKIRSTKLEDSAMYFCASTVSSDSPWSYERYFGPGTRLTVT.

This clonotype was counted a single time. J is TRBJ2-1 and V is TRBV5-3; 12 nucleotides agree with TRBD1. TRBV5-3 is identified as an open reading frame with a role that is uncertain. V gave up 8 bases and J gave up 4 bases; unmatched junction bases: 10. This CDR3 has 16 residues. The DNA of the CDR3 is TGTGCCAGCAGCGCAGGGACAGGGGGCGTTTACAATGAGCAGTTCTTC. Translated, it gives CASSAGTGGVYNEQFF.

This clonotype was detected many times. The CDR3 protein is CASSQEGTVEQYF. CDR3 nucleotides: TGTGCCAGCAGCCAAGAAGGAACGGTCGAGCAGTACTTC. The chain is built from TRBV4-2 and TRBJ2-7; no firm D call. Trimming pared 0 bases from V and 6 bases from J, leaving 9 bases between. This CDR3 contains 13 residues. Germline CDR1 reads LGHNA; CDR2 reads YNFKEQ.

Ten or more counts support this clonotype. The V and J genes are TRBV7-6 and TRBJ2-2, with 9 bases identical to TRBD1. This CDR3 comprises 16 residues. Germline values: CDR1 SGHVS, CDR2 FNYEAQ. V shed 1 base and J 6 bases; nucleotides not matched to a gene: 6. DNA for the CDR3: TGTGCCAGCAGCTTAGAACAACAGGGGGCCCCCGGGGAGCTGTTTTTT. Its translation is CASSLEQQGAPGELFF.

This clonotype has a count of ten or more. The V and J genes are TRBV30 and TRBJ2-1; 10 bases line up with TRBD2. V was pared by 4 bases and J by 8 bases, with 8 bases of the junction left unmatched. The CDR3 is 14 residues long. Germline CDR1 GTSNPN, CDR2 SVGIG (reference sequence). The CDR3 sequence is CAWTLAGVGDEQFF. The CDR3 bases are TGTGCCTGGACCCTAGCGGGAGTTGGGGATGAGCAGTTCTTC.

This clonotype was found many times. The chain links TRBV14 to TRBJ2-7, with no clear D. The CDR3 is 14 amino acids. Germline CDR1 SGHDN, CDR2 FVKESK. The V gene lost 4 bases and the J gene lost 2 bases, with 12 bases spanning the gap. The CDR3 DNA reads as TGTGCCAGCAGCCCGAGACCGGTCCCCTACGAGCAGTACTTC. Translated: CASSPRPVPYEQYF. Variable domain in full (rest from reference TRBV14 and TRBJ2-7): EAGVTQFPSHSVIEKGQTVTLRCDPISGHDNLYWYRRVMGKEIKFLLHFVKESKQDESGMPNNRFLAERTGGTYSTLKVQPAELEDSGVYFCASSPRPVPYEQYFGPGTRLTVT.

The chain uses TRBV2 and TRBJ2-1, with no clear D. This CDR3 is built from 13 residues. Germline V gives CDR1 SNHLY, CDR2 FYNNEI. With 6 bases removed from V and 7 bases from J, the gap between germline ends came to 13 bases. The CDR3 loop is CASRRPSENEQFF. CDR3 nucleotide sequence: TGTGCCAGCAGACGACCCTCCGAGAATGAGCAGTTCTTC.

This CDR3 reads CASSLEPAGWDQETQYF. CDR3 sequence (DNA): TGTGCCAGCAGCTTAGAACCAGCGGGGTGGGACCAAGAGACCCAGTACTTC. V is TRBV7-2 and J is TRBJ2-5, with 7 bases that match TRBD2. The CDR3 length is 17 residues. Germline CDR1 and CDR2: SGHTA and FQGNSA. J gave up 0 bases and V 1 base, and 8 bases lay outside the gene matches.

This clonotype was seen a handful of times. J is TRBJ1-5 and V is TRBV4-3, with D perhaps matching TRBD1 (5 bases). V was clipped by 1 base and J by 0 bases, with 7 bases between them. Germline loops: CDR1 LGHNA, CDR2 YSLEER. This CDR3 region has 15 residues. CDR3 bases: TGCGCCAGCAGCCAAGGACAGTATAGCAATCAGCCCCAGCATTTT. Protein sequence: CASSQGQYSNQPQHF.

This clonotype has ten or more counts. The rearrangement links TRBV6-2 or TRBV6-3 to TRBJ1-5, with TRBD1 as a possible D gene (5 bases). Germline V gene lookup returns CDR1 MNHEY and CDR2 SVGEGT. The CDR3 contains 12 residues. Trimming left V 5 bases short and J 9 bases short, with 11 bases between. The CDR3 nucleotides are TGTGCCAGCAGTGAGTCAGGGCTGCCCCAGCATTTT. It specifies CASSESGLPQHF.

This clonotype was picked up many times. In nucleotides, the CDR3 is TGTGCCAGCAGCTTAACCGGGACAGGGGGCGAAGAACTGTTTTTT. Translation gives CASSLTGTGGEELFF. The genes are TRBV6-5 and TRBJ1-4, with 12 bases that match TRBD1. The CDR3 totals 15 residues. Germline trimming cut 6 bases from V and 12 bases from J; bases unmatched to any gene: 11. Germline-derived CDR1 and CDR2 are MNHEY and SVGAGI.

This clonotype was picked up a small number of times. The CDR3 is CASSFRTSLNTGELFF. CDR3 DNA: TGTGCCAGCAGTTTCAGAACTAGCCTGAACACCGGGGAGCTGTTTTTT. The rearrangement links TRBV12-3 or TRBV12-4 to TRBJ2-2; a weak D match, TRBD2 (6 bases). The CDR3 covers 16 residues. With 3 bases removed from V and 1 base from J, the gap between germline ends came to 12 bases.

The J gene is TRBJ1-1, the V gene TRBV7-9; 8 positions match TRBD1. After removal of 7 bases from V and 10 bases from J, the junction contained 5 bases not matched to a gene. Germline CDR1 reads SEHNR; CDR2 reads FQNEAQ (reference sequence). The CDR3 sequence is 11 residues long. The CDR3: CASTGTGVAFF. CDR3 bases: TGTGCCAGCACCGGGACAGGTGTAGCTTTCTTT.

This chain joins TRBV6-5 and TRBJ1-5; no definite D call. V was shortened by 6 bases and J by 1 base, with 10 bases between the two germline ends. The length of the CDR3 is 14 residues. Germline V gene lookup returns CDR1 MNHEY and CDR2 SVGAGI. CDR3 amino acids: CASSRGLSNQPQHF. In DNA, the CDR3 is TGTGCCAGCAGCCGCGGACTGAGCAATCAGCCCCAGCATTTT.

In its sample, this clonotype was seen a few times. The J gene is TRBJ1-2, the V gene TRBV18; no clear D. Germline V lookup: CDR1 KGHSH, CDR2 LQKENI. CDR3 length: 13 residues. V lost 4 bases and J 3 bases, leaving 9 bases between the germline ends. CDR3 nucleotides: TGTGCCAGCTCACACAATAAGGACTATGGCTACACCTTC. Protein product: CASSHNKDYGYTF.

This clonotype was seen at least ten times. The chain links TRBV4-3 to TRBJ1-4; D may be TRBD1 (5 bases). Germline values: CDR1 LGHNA, CDR2 YSLEER. The CDR3 consists of 16 residues. V shed 4 bases and J shed 8 bases, with 20 bases lying between them. Here the CDR3 DNA reads TGCGCCAGCAGCCCGGCAAAGGGGAACGAGGAGGAAAAACTGTTTTTT. Translated, it gives CASSPAKGNEEEKLFF.

As concerns this clonotype: Possible read error: a much larger clone is one base away. The chain links TRBV12-3 or TRBV12-4 to TRBJ2-3; 9 nucleotides match TRBD1. With 8 bases clipped from V and 2 bases from J, the junction kept 2 bases outside the gene matches. There are 13 residues in the CDR3. CDR3 nucleotide sequence: TGTGCCAGCCGGACAGGGGACACAGATACGCAGTATTTT. Its translation: CASRTGDTDTQYF.

V usage is TRBV13 and J usage is TRBJ2-7; TRBD1 aligns across 8 bases. Germline lookup yields CDR1 PRHDT and CDR2 FYEKMQ (reference sequence). Trimming cost V 4 bases and J 3 bases; bases outside gene matches: 8. CDR3 length equals 15 residues. Here the CDR3 reads CASSSSDRGGYEQYF. Here the CDR3 DNA reads TGTGCCAGCAGCTCCTCCGACAGGGGAGGCTACGAGCAGTACTTC. The variable domain in full, with the rest retrieved from reference TRBV13 and TRBJ2-7, is AAGVIQSPRHLIKEKRETATLKCYPIPRHDTVYWYQQGPGQDPQFLISFYEKMQSDKGSIPDRFSAQQFSDYHSELNMSSLELGDSALYFCASSSSDRGGYEQYFGPGTRLTVT.

Notes on this clonotype: A junction end diverges from the germline sequence, so it may reflect a read error. The V call is TRBV30, the J call TRBJ2-7; D unclear. CDR3 size: 12 residues. Germline CDR1 GTSNPN, CDR2 SVGIG (reference sequence). As DNA, the CDR3 is TGTGCCTGGGGTGTACTAACCTACGAGCAGTACTTC. Amino acids: CAWGVLTYEQYF. The full variable domain, rest sourced from reference TRBV30 and TRBJ2-7, is SQTIHQWPATLVQPVGSPLSLECTVEGTSNPNLYWYRQAAGRGLQLLFYSVGIGQISSEVPQNLSASRPQDRQFILSSKKLLLSDSGFYLCAWGVLTYEQYFGPGTRLTVT.

This clonotype was picked up a small number of times. The J gene is TRBJ2-7, the V gene TRBV20-1; D may be TRBD1 (5 bases). The CDR3 spans 13 residues. Germline V gene sequence: CDR1 DFQATT, CDR2 SNEGSKA (reference sequence). The ends were cut back, 1 base at V and 1 base at J, with 8 bases in the middle. This CDR3 reads CSARVKGSYEQYF. CDR3 coding DNA: TGCAGTGCTAGAGTGAAGGGGTCCTACGAGCAGTACTTC.

CDR3 loop: CASSNPPAEQYF. The CDR3 DNA reads as TGTGCCAGTAGTAATCCCCCCGCCGAGCAGTACTTC. The chain joins TRBV19 to TRBJ2-7; D gene unclear. Trimming pared 4 bases from V and 6 bases from J, leaving 10 bases between. The CDR3 loop spans 12 amino acids. Germline V gene lookup returns CDR1 LNHDA and CDR2 SQIVND (reference sequence).

The sample holds a few counts of this clonotype. The CDR3 sequence: CASSPRGGTNTGELFF. CDR3 coding DNA: TGTGCCAGCAGCCCTCGGGGCGGTACGAACACCGGGGAGCTGTTTTTT. J is TRBJ2-2 and V is TRBV7-7; D may be TRBD1 or TRBD2 (5 bases each). Trimming left V 5 bases short and J 0 bases short, with 13 bases between. The CDR3 runs 16 residues. Germline CDR1 SSHAT, CDR2 FNYEAQ (reference sequence).

This chain uses TRBV5-1 with TRBJ2-7; TRBD1 matches at 7 bases. This CDR3 has 16 residues. The V and J ends lost 4 bases and 0 bases, in that order; junction bases with no gene match: 10. Per the germline V gene, CDR1 is SGHRS and CDR2 is YFSETQ. As DNA, the CDR3 is TGCGCCAGCAGCACGGGCCTGGACAGGAGCTCCTACGAGCAGTACTTC. This translates into CASSTGLDRSSYEQYF.